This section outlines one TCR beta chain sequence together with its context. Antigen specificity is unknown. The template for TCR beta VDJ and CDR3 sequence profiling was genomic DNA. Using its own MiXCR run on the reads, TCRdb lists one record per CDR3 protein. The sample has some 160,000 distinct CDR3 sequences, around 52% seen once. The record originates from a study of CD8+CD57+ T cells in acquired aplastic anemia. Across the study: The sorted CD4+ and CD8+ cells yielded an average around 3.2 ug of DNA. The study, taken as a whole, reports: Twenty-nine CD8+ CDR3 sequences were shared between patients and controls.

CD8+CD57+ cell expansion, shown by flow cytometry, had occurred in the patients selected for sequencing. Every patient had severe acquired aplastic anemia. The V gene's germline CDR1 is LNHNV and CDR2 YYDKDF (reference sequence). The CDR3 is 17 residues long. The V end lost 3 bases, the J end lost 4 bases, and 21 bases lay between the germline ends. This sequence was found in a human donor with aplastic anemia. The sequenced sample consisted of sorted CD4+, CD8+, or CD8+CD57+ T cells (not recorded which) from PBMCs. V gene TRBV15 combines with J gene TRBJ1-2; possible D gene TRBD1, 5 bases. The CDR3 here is CATSSPNYPRGSYGYTF. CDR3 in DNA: TGTGCCACCAGCAGTCCCAATTATCCCCGGGGGAGCTATGGCTACACCTTC.